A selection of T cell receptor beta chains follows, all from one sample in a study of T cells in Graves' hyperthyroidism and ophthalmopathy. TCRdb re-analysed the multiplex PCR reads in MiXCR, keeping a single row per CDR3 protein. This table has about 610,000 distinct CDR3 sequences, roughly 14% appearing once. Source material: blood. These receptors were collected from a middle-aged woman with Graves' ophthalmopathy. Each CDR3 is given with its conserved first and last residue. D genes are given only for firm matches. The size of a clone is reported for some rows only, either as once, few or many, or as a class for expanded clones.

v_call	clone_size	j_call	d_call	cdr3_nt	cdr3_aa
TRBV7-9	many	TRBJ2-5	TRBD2	TGTGCCAGCAGCTCCCTTCCGGGACTAGCGTTTCAAGAGACCCAGTACTTC	CASSSLPGLAFQETQYF
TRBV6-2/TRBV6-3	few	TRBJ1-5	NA	TGTGCCAGCAATGGGCGGAATAGCAATCAGCCCCAGCATTTT	CASNGRNSNQPQHF
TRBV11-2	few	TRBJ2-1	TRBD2	TGTGCCAGCAGCTTAGAAGCTAGCGGGAGCCAGTTCTTC	CASSLEASGSQFF
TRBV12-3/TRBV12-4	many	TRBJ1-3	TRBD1	TGTGCCAGCAGTTTTACACAGGGGAACACCATATATTTT	CASSFTQGNTIYF
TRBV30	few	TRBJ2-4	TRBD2	TGTGCCTGGAGTCCCGCAGAGGGCGGGAGTAGATGGAACATTCAGTACTTC	CAWSPAEGGSRWNIQYF
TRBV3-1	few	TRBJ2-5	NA	TGTGCCAGCAGCCATCGGGACGTCGGGGGCCCGGGGACCCAGTACTTC	CASSHRDVGGPGTQYF
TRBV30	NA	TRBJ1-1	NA	TGTGCCTGGACTAGGGTGGAGCGGTCTTTCTTT	CAWTRVERSFF
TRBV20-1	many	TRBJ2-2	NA	TGCAGTGCTAGACAGGAAAACACCGGGGAGCTGTTTTTT	CSARQENTGELFF
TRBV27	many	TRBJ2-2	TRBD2	TGTGCCAGCAGCCAGACCCCGGGACTAGCGGGCTCTTCGATCGGGGAGCTGTTTTTT	CASSQTPGLAGSSIGELFF
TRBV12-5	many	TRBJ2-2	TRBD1	TGTGCTAGTGGTCCCGTACAGGGGTACACCGGGGAGCTGTTTTTT	CASGPVQGYTGELFF
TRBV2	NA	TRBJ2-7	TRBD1	TGTGCCAGTGGGGACAGGGTCTACGAGCAGTACTTC	CASGDRVYEQYF
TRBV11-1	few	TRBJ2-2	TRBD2	TGTGCCAGCAGCTTATTCGGTCCGGGAGCGGGGCAAAGAGGGGAGCTGTTTTTT	CASSLFGPGAGQRGELFF
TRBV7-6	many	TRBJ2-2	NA	TGTGCCAGCAGCTTAGCTTTCCGGTCCACCGGGGAGCTGTTTTTT	CASSLAFRSTGELFF
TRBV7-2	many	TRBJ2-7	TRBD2	TGTGCCAGCAGCTTATCGGCGGGAGCGCCCTACGAGCAGTACTTC	CASSLSAGAPYEQYF
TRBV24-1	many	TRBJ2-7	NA	TGTGCCACCTCCAGGGGGGACTCAAGGGTTGGCGAGCAGTACTTC	CATSRGDSRVGEQYF
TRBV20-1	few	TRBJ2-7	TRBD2	TGCAGTGCTAGTGGGGCGGGAGGAACTAGCTCCTTGTCCTACGAGCAGTACTTC	CSASGAGGTSSLSYEQYF
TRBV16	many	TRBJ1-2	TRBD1	TGTGCCAGCAGCCAATTTGATAGGGACAGTTATGGCTACACCTTC	CASSQFDRDSYGYTF
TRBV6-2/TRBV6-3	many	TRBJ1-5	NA	TGTGCCAGCACCTTAGGTTTTCGCAATCAGCCCCAGCATTTT	CASTLGFRNQPQHF
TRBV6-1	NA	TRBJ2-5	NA	TGTGCCAGCAGTCGTAGCAGAATCCAAGAGACCCAGTACTTC	CASSRSRIQETQYF
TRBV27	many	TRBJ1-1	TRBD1	TGTGCCAGCAACCCGGGAAGGGGGCGCGAGGCTGAAGCTTTCTTT	CASNPGRGREAEAFF
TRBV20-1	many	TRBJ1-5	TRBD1	TGCAGTGCTAGGCAAGGGGGCGACCAGCCCCAGCATTTT	CSARQGGDQPQHF
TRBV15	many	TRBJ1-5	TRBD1	TGTGCCACCAGCAGGGAGGTGACAGGGGGACAGCCCCAGCATTTT	CATSREVTGGQPQHF
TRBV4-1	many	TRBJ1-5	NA	TGCGCCAGCAGCCTTGCACAGGGCGCTAATCAGCCCCAGCATTTT	CASSLAQGANQPQHF
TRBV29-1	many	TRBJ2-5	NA	TGCAGCACTAACTCGGGGAGAGAGACCCAGTACTTC	CSTNSGRETQYF
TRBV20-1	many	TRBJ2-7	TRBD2	TGCAGTGCTAGTTGGCGGGAGGCGGGGGAGCAGTACTTC	CSASWREAGEQYF
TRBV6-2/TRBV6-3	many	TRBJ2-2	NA	TGTGCCAGCAGTTATCAAAGGGGGAACACCGGGGAGCTGTTTTTT	CASSYQRGNTGELFF
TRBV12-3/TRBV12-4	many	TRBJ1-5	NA	TGTGCCAGCAGTTCAGGGGTTTGGCAGCCCCAGCATTTT	CASSSGVWQPQHF
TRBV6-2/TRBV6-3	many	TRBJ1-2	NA	TGTGCCAGCACGGTTCCGGACACTGATAAAAATGGCTACACCTTC	CASTVPDTDKNGYTF
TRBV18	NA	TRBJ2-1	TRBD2	TGTGCCAGCTCATCTCCGGGACTAGCGGGTAATAGGCGGTTCTTC	CASSSPGLAGNRRFF
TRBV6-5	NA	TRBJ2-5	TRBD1	TGTGCCAGCAGTTACCCCTTATCCCGGGACAGTGGGATCGAGACCCAGTACTTC	CASSYPLSRDSGIETQYF
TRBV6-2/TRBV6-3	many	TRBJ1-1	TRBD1	TGTGCCAGCAGTCATCCACAGGGGACTGAAGCTTTCTTT	CASSHPQGTEAFF
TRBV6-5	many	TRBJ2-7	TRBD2	TGTGCCAGCAGTTACGCACTAGCGGGAGGCTCTGGGTACGAGCAGTACTTC	CASSYALAGGSGYEQYF
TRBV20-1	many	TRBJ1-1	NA	TGCAGTGCTAGAGATTCGTGGGGGAACACTGAAGCTTTCTTT	CSARDSWGNTEAFF
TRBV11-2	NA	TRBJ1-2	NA	TGTGCCAGCAGCATCGACTTCGGCTTGGACGTAGGCTACACCTTC	CASSIDFGLDVGYTF
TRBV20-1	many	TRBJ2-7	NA	TGCAGTGCTAGTGCCTACCGGGCCTCCTCCTACGAGCAGTACTTC	CSASAYRASSYEQYF
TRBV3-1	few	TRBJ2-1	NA	TGTGCCAGCAGCCAAGATCCGATATCAGAGCAGTTCTTC	CASSQDPISEQFF
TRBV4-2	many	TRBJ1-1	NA	TGTGCCAGCAGCCAAGATCCTGCCACTGAAGCTTTCTTT	CASSQDPATEAFF
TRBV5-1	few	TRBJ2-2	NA	TGCGCCAGCACCCGGGGACAGAACACCGGGGAGCTGTTTTTT	CASTRGQNTGELFF
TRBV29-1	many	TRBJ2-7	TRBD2	TGCAGCGTTGACGGCGTCGGGACTAGCGGATCCTACGAGCAGTACTTC	CSVDGVGTSGSYEQYF
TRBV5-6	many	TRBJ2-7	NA	TGTGCCAGCAGCCTCGGACCTAGGGATACCTACGAGCAGTACTTC	CASSLGPRDTYEQYF
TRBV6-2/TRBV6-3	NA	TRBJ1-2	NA	TGTGCCAGCAGCCATCTCAGGGCACTATTCAGCTATGGCTACACCTTC	CASSHLRALFSYGYTF
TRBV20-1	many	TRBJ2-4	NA	TGCAGTGCTAAGGCGGCCAAAAACATTCAGTACTTC	CSAKAAKNIQYF
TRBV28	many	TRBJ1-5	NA	TGTGCCAGCAGCGCCAGGGTCAGCAATCAGCCCCAGCATTTT	CASSARVSNQPQHF
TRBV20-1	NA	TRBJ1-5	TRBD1	TGCAGTGCTATTACAGGGGGCGGCCAGCCCCAGCATTTT	CSAITGGGQPQHF
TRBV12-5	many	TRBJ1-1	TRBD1	TGTGCTAGTGGTTTACTGACAGGGATCGCTGAAGCTTTCTTT	CASGLLTGIAEAFF